This is a list of T cell receptor beta chains from one sample in a study of OX40 agonist ivuxolimab in advanced cancers. Some clones are missing from TCRdb's copy, which holds only in-frame ones; the method was immunoSEQ multiplex PCR. The table includes about 84,000 clones, 85% detected once. The source was CD4+ or CD8+ T cells sorted from blood, collected in a trial of the OX40 agonist ivuxolimab. The receptors shown here come from an adult with an advanced solid tumor such as melanoma, head and neck, liver or kidney cancer. CDR3s include the opening cysteine and the closing phenylalanine or tryptophan. The D gene is left open where the match is weak. Expanded clones are given a class, and other clones once, few, many or no size at all.

J gene | clone size | CDR3 length | V gene | D gene | CDR3 DNA | CDR3 protein
TRBJ1-2 | . | 15 | TRBV5-6 | . | TGTGCCAGCAGCTTGGGTTGGTCAGGGGTTGATGGCTACACCTTC | CASSLGWSGVDGYTF
TRBJ1-1 | . | 13 | TRBV6-5 | . | TGTGCCAGCAGTTACTCCTATAACACTGAAGCTTTCTTT | CASSYSYNTEAFF
TRBJ1-1 | . | 14 | TRBV28 | . | TGTGCCAGCAGTTCGACACTACCGAACACTGAAGCTTTCTTT | CASSSTLPNTEAFF
TRBJ1-3 | . | 16 | TRBV4-2 | . | TGTGCCAGCAGCCAAACCATGGGGGCACCTGGAAACACCATATATTTT | CASSQTMGAPGNTIYF
TRBJ2-1 | once | 19 | TRBV19 | TRBD2 | TGTGCCAGTAGTAGGCACCAGCGGGAGGGGAGGGGCTCCTACAATGAGCAGTTCTTC | CASSRHQREGRGSYNEQFF
TRBJ1-1 | . | 13 | TRBV5-4 | . | TGTGCCAGCAACGACAGAATGAACACTGAAGCTTTCTTT | CASNDRMNTEAFF
TRBJ1-1 | . | 15 | TRBV4-1 | . | TGCGCCAGCAGCCAAGCGGGGGGCGGTTTCGCTGAAGCTTTCTTT | CASSQAGGGFAEAFF
TRBJ1-2 | . | 14 | TRBV27 | . | TGTGCCGGCAGACGGTTTGATCCCTCCTATGGCTACACCTTC | CAGRRFDPSYGYTF
TRBJ2-7 | . | 15 | TRBV28 | TRBD1 | TGTGCCAGCAGAGCTACCGGGACAGGGGCCTACGAGCAGTACTTC | CASRATGTGAYEQYF
TRBJ1-1 | . | 13 | TRBV11-2 | . | TGTGCCAGCAGCTTAGTCGCGAACACTGAAGCTTTCTTT | CASSLVANTEAFF
TRBJ1-5 | . | 15 | TRBV9 | . | TGTGCCAGCAGCGTAGACCCTACTAGCAATCAGCCCCAGCATTTT | CASSVDPTSNQPQHF
TRBJ1-1 | . | 14 | TRBV9 | . | TGTGCCAGCAGCGTAGACGGGGACCAGAAGGCAGCTTTCTTT | CASSVDGDQKAAFF
TRBJ2-3 | . | 14 | TRBV9 | . | TGTGCCAGCAGTCCCCAGAAAAGCACAGATACGCAGTATTTT | CASSPQKSTDTQYF
TRBJ1-2 | . | 15 | TRBV28 | TRBD1 | TGTGCCAGCAGTTTTCGAAACAGGGGGACCTATGGCTACACCTTC | CASSFRNRGTYGYTF
TRBJ2-6 | . | 18 | TRBV9 | TRBD1 | TGTGCCAGCAGCGTCCGGGACAGGCTCTTCTCTGGGGCCAACGTCCTGACTTTC | CASSVRDRLFSGANVLTF
TRBJ2-3 | . | 17 | TRBV11-1 | TRBD1 | TGTGCCAGCAGCTTAGCAAGACAGGGAAGGAGAACAGATACGCAGTATTTT | CASSLARQGRRTDTQYF
TRBJ1-5 | . | 14 | TRBV27 | . | TGTGCCAGCTCCCCGGGGGGTGGCAATCAGCCCCAGCATTTT | CASSPGGGNQPQHF
TRBJ2-7 | . | 13 | TRBV6-5 | . | TGTGCCAGCAGTTATGTGTCAGGCCTCGAGCAGTACTTC | CASSYVSGLEQYF
TRBJ2-3 | few | 12 | TRBV7-2 | . | TGTGCCAGCAGCTCCGTACGCGATACGCAGTATTTT | CASSSVRDTQYF
TRBJ2-7 | . | 14 | TRBV27 | TRBD2 | TGTGCCAGCAGTTTGCGGGAGGGTCGCGACGAGCAGTACTTC | CASSLREGRDEQYF
TRBJ1-1 | medium-sized | 13 | TRBV7-6 | . | TGTGCCAGCAGCTCGGACACGAACACTGAAGCTTTCTTT | CASSSDTNTEAFF
TRBJ2-6 | . | 15 | TRBV27 | . | TGTGCCAGCAGTTTATCCAGGGCTGGGGCCAACGTCCTGACTTTC | CASSLSRAGANVLTF
TRBJ1-4 | once | 15 | TRBV9 | . | TGTGCCAGCAGCGTACGGGGTCGAGAGAATGAAAAACTGTTTTTT | CASSVRGRENEKLFF
TRBJ1-2 | . | 14 | TRBV7-9 | TRBD1 | TGTGCCAGCAGCTTAGGCCAGGGGGCGGATGGCTACACCTTC | CASSLGQGADGYTF
TRBJ2-7 | . | 12 | TRBV18 | . | TGTGCCAGCTCAGGGTCCCCCTACGAGCAGTACTTC | CASSGSPYEQYF
TRBJ2-1 | . | 15 | TRBV2 | . | TGTGCCAGCAGTGAAGTCATGGGACACCGCGCGGTGCAGTTCTTC | CASSEVMGHRAVQFF
TRBJ2-1 | . | 18 | TRBV5-8 | TRBD2 | TGTGCCAGCAGTCGATTCCTCGGGACTAGCGGGAGGGAAAATGAGCAGTTCTTC | CASSRFLGTSGRENEQFF
TRBJ1-4 | . | 13 | TRBV5-1 | TRBD1 | TGCGCCAGCAGACCCGGGACAGACGAAAAACTGTTTTTT | CASRPGTDEKLFF
TRBJ1-3 | . | 15 | TRBV7-2 | . | TGTGCCAGCAGTCGGGACCGCAGCTCTGGAAACACCATATATTTT | CASSRDRSSGNTIYF
TRBJ2-2 | . | 16 | TRBV7-6 | TRBD2 | TGTGCCAGCAGCGTCTCTGAGACTAGCGGGGCCGGGGAGCTGTTTTTT | CASSVSETSGAGELFF
TRBJ2-7 | . | 13 | TRBV27 | TRBD2 | TGTGCCACAAATAGCGGGAGCACCTACGAGCAGTACTTC | CATNSGSTYEQYF
TRBJ2-1 | . | 12 | TRBV2 | . | TGTGCCAGCAGAGGGGGGGACAATGAGCAGTTCTTC | CASRGGDNEQFF
TRBJ2-6 | . | 20 | TRBV18 | . | TGTGCCAGCTCACCTAAAGGCGCGATAAGCGCTATTCGTGGGGCCAACGTCCTGACTTTC | CASSPKGAISAIRGANVLTF
TRBJ2-7 | . | 13 | TRBV7-9 | TRBD2 | TGTGCCAGCAGCTTAGCCGGGACTAGCGGTCCGTACTTC | CASSLAGTSGPYF
TRBJ2-3 | . | 14 | TRBV6-1 | . | TGTGCCAGTAAACAGGGAAGTAGCACAGATACGCAGTATTTT | CASKQGSSTDTQYF
TRBJ1-2 | . | 15 | TRBV11-1 | TRBD1 | TGTGCCAGCAGCTTTGGGACAGGAGTCGACTATGGCTACACCTTC | CASSFGTGVDYGYTF
TRBJ2-5 | . | 13 | TRBV19 | TRBD1 | TGTGCCAGTAGTTTACAGGGGACGGAGACCCAGTACTTC | CASSLQGTETQYF
TRBJ2-7 | . | 14 | TRBV2 | . | TGTGCCAGCCAACCTCCCCGGGGCTCCTACGAGCAGTACTTC | CASQPPRGSYEQYF
TRBJ2-2 | . | 13 | TRBV6-1 | . | TGTGCCAGCACGGGGGCGGATATTTGGAAGCTGTTTTTT | CASTGADIWKLFF
TRBJ1-5 | . | 15 | TRBV5-5 | TRBD1 | TGTGCCAGCAGCGTAATTACAGGGGGCGAACAGCCCCAGCATTTT | CASSVITGGEQPQHF
TRBJ1-6 | . | 14 | TRBV18 | . | TGTGCCAGCTCACGTGTAGTCCGGGATTCACCCCTCCACTTT | CASSRVVRDSPLHF
TRBJ2-5 | . | 14 | TRBV7-3 | . | TGTGCCAGCAGCTCCTCGACGGGTTCTGAGACCCAGTACTTC | CASSSSTGSETQYF
TRBJ2-7 | . | 14 | TRBV2 | . | TGTGCCAGCAGCCCCACGCTCAGGGTCTACGAGCAGTACTTC | CASSPTLRVYEQYF
TRBJ1-2 | . | 16 | TRBV6-5 | . | TGTGCCAGCAGTTACGCTGTAGTCGGGGCGGCCTATGGCTACACCTTC | CASSYAVVGAAYGYTF
TRBJ1-6 | . | 15 | TRBV7-9 | . | TGTGCCAGCAGCTTAGAAGGGGTCAGGAATTCACCCCTCCACTTT | CASSLEGVRNSPLHF
TRBJ2-2 | . | 18 | TRBV27 | TRBD2 | TGTGCCAGCAGTTTTAGGGGAGCGGGAGGCGGAAGGACCGGGGAGCTGTTTTTT | CASSFRGAGGGRTGELFF